This TCR beta chain is drawn from a study of glioma-infiltrating T cells (dated by TCRdb to the mid-2010s). Study-wide context: Sequencing of TCR alpha- and beta-chain repertoires was performed on glioma tissue, on non-neoplastic brain tissue, and on matched peripheral blood mononuclear cells. To measure divergence between tissue and blood T-cell populations, each tissue-infiltrating repertoire was compared with the peripheral blood repertoire of the same patient. Three low-grade glioma patients, several primary glioblastoma patients and three non-glioma patients contributing non-neoplastic brain tissue were included in the paired cohort.

This clonotype was counted many times. Its antigen specificity is not known. No base quality values were provided; no much bigger clone lies one nucleotide off. Inclusive of the bounding cysteine and phenylalanine, the CDR3 is 13 residues long. Only CDR3 DNA remains: 39 bases, in frame from the first base. V drops 3 bases and J drops 5 bases, leaving 11 bases in between. Taken from the germline V gene (reference sequence), the CDR1 and CDR2 loops are SEHNR and FQNEAQ. General study outcomes and caveats: Small numbers underpinned the group comparisons: roughly 8 glioblastoma patients, three low-grade glioma patients and three non-neoplastic patients. Very few CDR3 sequences were shared between tissue and blood, attributed to high CDR3 diversity and limited sampling. VJ-independent divergence between tissue and blood was found to be below expectation in non-neoplastic patients but above expectation in all gliomas, particularly low-grade gliomas.

The iRepertoire nested amplicon-rescue multiplex PCR (arm-PCR) platform was used to amplify TCR alpha and beta CDR3 regions from RNA. The input for one-step reverse transcription and amplification was roughly 100-450 ng of either tissue mRNA or PBMC total RNA. Following bead purification, Illumina adapters were added through a secondary multiplex PCR, and the libraries were then gel-purified between 200 and 400 bp. Internal 6-nucleotide barcodes were carried by the libraries and were used for demultiplexing. Libraries were sequenced on an Illumina MiSeq with 2x220 or 2x250 nucleotide paired-end reads. Turning to the authors' computational methods: Paired reads were merged using FLASH 1.2.11 and were aligned to the GRCh37 human genome using BWA-MEM, after which TRA and TRB reads were extracted. For V and J assignment, an IMGT-derived reference of cassette sequences and CDR3 motifs that included pseudogenes was used. Three-frame translation of reads was performed, and productive CDR3s were defined as those with a C...FGXG motif and no stop codons. Unique combinations of V-J cassette pair and CDR3 amino acid sequence were defined as clonotypes. Filtering of reads was based on Hamming distance, with the threshold set by the sequence error rate of each sample in mapped regions. The public reads were reprocessed in TCRdb via fastp at Q25 and MiXCR, keeping in-frame beta chains. Rows are combined by CDR3 protein, so each entry shows the most common genes and DNA. None of the V and J calls come from the authors' own analysis; TCRdb made them. In this sample the table shows fewer than 250,000 distinct CDR3 sequences, 25% to 35% of which occur a single time. The ten largest clones capture 20% of the sample.

This clonotype was obtained from a human donor with low-grade glioma or glioblastoma, undergoing nonglioma brain surgery, or in good health (not recorded which). This sequence uses TRBV7-9 and TRBJ2-7; the D gene remains uncertain. The sequenced sample was glioma tissue, nonneoplastic brain tissue, or PBMCs (not recorded which). CDR3 loop: CASSFPLSDEQYF. The nucleotides read TGTGCCAGCAGCTTCCCCCTGAGCGACGAGCAGTACTTC.